These 10 T cell receptor beta chains were sequenced from one sample in a study of blood T cell repertoires in COVID-19. TCRdb keeps only in-frame clones here, not all; method: immunoSEQ multiplex PCR. The sample lists 100,000 to 120,000 clones; 71% were seen once. The sample taken for sequencing was peripheral blood. The receptors were sampled from a woman aged 40-49 years with acute or convalescent COVID-19.

V gene TRBV9 combines with J gene TRBJ2-1; D perhaps matches TRBD2 (6 bases). The CDR3 spans 17 residues. Germline V gives CDR1 SGDLS, CDR2 YYNGEE. Trimming cost V 0 bases and J 8 bases, with 21 bases left between them. The DNA of the CDR3 is TGTGCCAGCAGCGTAGCTTGGGGGGACTCCCCAGCGGATGAGCAGTTCTTC. It yields the protein CASSVAWGDSPADEQFF.

The genes are TRBV18 and TRBJ1-3; no definite D call. CDR3 length: 16 residues. From germline, CDR1 is KGHSH and CDR2 LQKENI. V was pared by 1 base and J by 7 bases, with 17 bases between. The CDR3 loop is CASSPLVLSRANTIYF. For the CDR3, the DNA is TGTGCCAGCTCACCACTCGTGCTATCGAGGGCGAACACCATATATTTT. Combining the CDR3 with reference TRBV18 and TRBJ1-3 gives the whole variable domain NAGVMQNPRHLVRRRGQEARLRCSPMKGHSHVYWYRQLPEEGLKFMVYLQKENIIDESGMPKERFSAEFPKEGPSILRIQQVVRGDSAAYFCASSPLVLSRANTIYFGEGSWLTVV.

The rearrangement uses TRBV2 and TRBJ2-3, with TRBD2 identical over 7 bases. CDR1 SNHLY and CDR2 FYNNEI come from the germline V gene. This CDR3 is 15 amino acids long. The J segment lost 0 bases and the V segment lost 6 bases, leaving 6 bases of the junction unmatched. CDR3 region: CASRASGASTDTQYF. CDR3 nucleotides: TGTGCCAGCAGGGCAAGCGGGGCGAGCACAGATACGCAGTATTTT. The whole variable domain, remainder taken from reference TRBV2 and TRBJ2-3, is EPEVTQTPSHQVTQMGQEVILRCVPISNHLYFYWYRQILGQKVEFLVSFYNNEISEKSEIFDDQFSVERPDGSNFTLKIRSTKLEDSAMYFCASRASGASTDTQYFGPGTRLTVL.

The chain recombines TRBV19 with TRBJ2-2; 9 bases are a match to TRBD1. V lost 9 bases and J lost 2; bases outside the gene matches: 13. Germline CDR1 is LNHDA and CDR2 is SQIVND (reference sequence). The CDR3 loop spans 17 amino acids. This chain's CDR3 is CASYPRGQGSNTGELFF. In nucleotides, the CDR3 is TGTGCCAGCTACCCTAGGGGACAGGGAAGTAACACCGGGGAGCTGTTTTTT.

This rearrangement joins TRBV11-2 to TRBJ2-6; D is unresolved. The CDR3 has 16 residues. CDR1 and CDR2 from the germline V gene are SGHAT and FQNNGV. V was trimmed by 0 bases and J by 0 bases, leaving 6 bases between them. CDR3 DNA: TGTGCCAGCAGCTTAGATCGGTACTCTGGGGCCAACGTCCTGACTTTC. Its translation: CASSLDRYSGANVLTF.

The chain is built from TRBV5-1 and TRBJ2-7, with TRBD1 identical over 7 bases. Per germline, CDR1 SGHRS and CDR2 YFSETQ. This CDR3 spans 14 amino acids. V shed 7 bases and J 4 bases; nucleotides not matched to a gene: 11. The CDR3 region has the DNA TGCGCCAGCCGGGACAGTAAGAAGTATTACGAGCAGTACTTC. It encodes CASRDSKKYYEQYF.

This clone was recorded a few times. V is TRBV11-2 and J is TRBJ2-7, with D unresolved. This CDR3 region has 11 residues. Germline CDR1 is SGHAT and CDR2 is FQNNGV. The V and J ends lost 4 bases and 9 bases respectively, with 10 bases between them. The DNA for the CDR3 is TGTGCCAGCAGCTACCAACATGTGCAGTACTTC. Protein sequence: CASSYQHVQYF.

The rearrangement links TRBV4-1 to TRBJ1-2; D might be TRBD1 (5 bases). The germline V gene has CDR1 MGHRA and CDR2 YSYEKL. The CDR3 runs to 14 residues. V gave up 1 base and J gave up 7 bases, with 13 bases separating them. CDR3 nucleotides: TGCGCCAGCAGCCAAGCGCCCGTGGGGGGTGGCTACACCTTC. It yields the protein CASSQAPVGGGYTF.

The chain has TRBV7-2 and TRBJ2-7; D remains ambiguous. Trimming took 1 base from V and 3 from J, leaving 7 bases between them. Germline-derived CDR1 and CDR2 are SGHTA and FQGNSA. CDR3 size: 13 residues. The CDR3 DNA is TGTGCCAGCAGCTTAGGCAGTAACTACGAGCAGTACTTC. Translation gives CASSLGSNYEQYF.

The CDR3 region has the DNA TGTGCCAGCAGCCACCTGGGCCAGGGGCCCGGGGAGCTGTTTTTT. The encoded protein is CASSHLGQGPGELFF. This sequence joins TRBV3-1 (or the pseudogene TRBV3-2) and TRBJ2-2; D perhaps matches TRBD1 (6 bases). The germline gives CDR1 LGHDT, CDR2 YNNKEL (reference sequence). The CDR3 runs to 15 residues. V was shortened by 3 bases and J by 6 bases, with 14 bases between the two germline ends.